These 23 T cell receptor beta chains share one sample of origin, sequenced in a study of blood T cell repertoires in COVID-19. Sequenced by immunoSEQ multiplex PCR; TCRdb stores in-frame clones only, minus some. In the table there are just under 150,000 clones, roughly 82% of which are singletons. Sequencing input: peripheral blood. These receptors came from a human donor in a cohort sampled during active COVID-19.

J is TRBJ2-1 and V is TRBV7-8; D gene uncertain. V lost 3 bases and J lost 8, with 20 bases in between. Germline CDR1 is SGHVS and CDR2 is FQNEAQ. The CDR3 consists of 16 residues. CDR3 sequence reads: CASSLASASWAHEQFF. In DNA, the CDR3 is TGTGCCAGCAGCTTGGCATCGGCGAGTTGGGCCCATGAGCAGTTCTTC.

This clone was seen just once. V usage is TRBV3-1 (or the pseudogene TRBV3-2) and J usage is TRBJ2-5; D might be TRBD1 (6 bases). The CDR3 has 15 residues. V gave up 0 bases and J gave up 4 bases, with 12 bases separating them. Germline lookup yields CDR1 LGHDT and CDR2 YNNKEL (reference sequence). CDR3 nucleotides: TGTGCCAGCAGCCAAGACCCAGGGGTAAGAGAGACCCAGTACTTC. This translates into CASSQDPGVRETQYF.

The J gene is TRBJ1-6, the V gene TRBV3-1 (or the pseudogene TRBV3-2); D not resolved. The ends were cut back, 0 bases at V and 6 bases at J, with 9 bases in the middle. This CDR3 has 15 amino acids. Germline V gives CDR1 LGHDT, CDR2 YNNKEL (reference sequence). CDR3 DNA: TGTGCCAGCAGCCAAGATCGAGGCAGTAATTCACCCCTCCACTTT. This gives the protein CASSQDRGSNSPLHF.

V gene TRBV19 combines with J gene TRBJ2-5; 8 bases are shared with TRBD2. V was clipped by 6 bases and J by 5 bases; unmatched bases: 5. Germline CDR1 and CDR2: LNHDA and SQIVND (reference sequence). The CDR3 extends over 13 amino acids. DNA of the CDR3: TGTGCCAGTAGCATCCGGGGGGGCGAGACCCAGTACTTC. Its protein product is CASSIRGGETQYF.

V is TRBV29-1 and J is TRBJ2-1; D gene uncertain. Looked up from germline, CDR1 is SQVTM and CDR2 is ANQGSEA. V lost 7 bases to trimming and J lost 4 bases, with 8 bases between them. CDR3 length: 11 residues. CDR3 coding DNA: TGCAGCGGTATAACTTACAATGAGCAGTTCTTC. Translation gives CSGITYNEQFF.

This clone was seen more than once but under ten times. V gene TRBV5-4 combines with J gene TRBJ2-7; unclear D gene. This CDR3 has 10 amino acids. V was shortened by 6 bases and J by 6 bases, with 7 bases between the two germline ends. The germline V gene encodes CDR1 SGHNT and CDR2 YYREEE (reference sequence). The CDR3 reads CASTPGEQYV. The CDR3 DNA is TGTGCCAGCACCCCCGGCGAGCAGTACGTC.

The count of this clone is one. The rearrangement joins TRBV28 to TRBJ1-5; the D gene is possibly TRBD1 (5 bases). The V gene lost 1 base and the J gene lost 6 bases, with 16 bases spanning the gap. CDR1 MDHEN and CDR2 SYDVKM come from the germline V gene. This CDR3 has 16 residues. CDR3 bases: TGTGCCAGCAGTTTATATACAGGCAACGGGGGTCAGCCCCAGCATTTT. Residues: CASSLYTGNGGQPQHF.

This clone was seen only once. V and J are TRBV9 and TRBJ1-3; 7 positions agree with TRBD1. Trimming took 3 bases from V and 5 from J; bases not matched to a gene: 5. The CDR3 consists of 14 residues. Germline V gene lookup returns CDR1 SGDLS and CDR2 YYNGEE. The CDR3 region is CASSARDSRNTIYF. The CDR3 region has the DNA TGTGCCAGCAGCGCCCGGGACAGTCGAAACACCATATATTTT.

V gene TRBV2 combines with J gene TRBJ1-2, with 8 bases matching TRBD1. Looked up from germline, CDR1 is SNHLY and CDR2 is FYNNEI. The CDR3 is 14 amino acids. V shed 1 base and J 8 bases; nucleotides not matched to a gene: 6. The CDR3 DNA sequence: TGTGCCAGCAGTGAAGTGGGACAGGCCCTAGGCTACACCTTC. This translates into CASSEVGQALGYTF.

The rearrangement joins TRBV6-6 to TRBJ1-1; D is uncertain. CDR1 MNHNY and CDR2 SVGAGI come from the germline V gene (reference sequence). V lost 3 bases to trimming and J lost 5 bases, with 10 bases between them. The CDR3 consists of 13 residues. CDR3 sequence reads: CASSYETGTEAFF. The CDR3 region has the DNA TGTGCCAGCAGTTATGAGACGGGGACTGAAGCTTTCTTT.

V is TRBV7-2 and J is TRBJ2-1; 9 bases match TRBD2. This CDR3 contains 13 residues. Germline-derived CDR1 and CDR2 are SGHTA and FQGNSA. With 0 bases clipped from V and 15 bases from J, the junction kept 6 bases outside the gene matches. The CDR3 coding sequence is TGTGCCAGCAGCTTAGCAGGTAGCGGGGGATTGTTCTTC. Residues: CASSLAGSGGLFF.

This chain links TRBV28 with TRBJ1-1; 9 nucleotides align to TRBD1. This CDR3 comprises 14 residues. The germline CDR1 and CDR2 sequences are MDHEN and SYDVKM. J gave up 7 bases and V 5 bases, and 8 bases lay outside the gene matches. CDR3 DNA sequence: TGTGCCAGCAGTGCCCACAGGGGGCAGGGTGAAGCTTTCTTT. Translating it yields CASSAHRGQGEAFF.

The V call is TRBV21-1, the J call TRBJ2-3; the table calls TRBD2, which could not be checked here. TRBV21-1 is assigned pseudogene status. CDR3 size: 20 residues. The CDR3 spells CASSTRWDRWNRDYTDTQYF. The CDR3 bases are TGTGCCAGCAGCACCCGTTGGGATAGGTGGAACCGGGATTACACAGATACGCAGTATTTT.

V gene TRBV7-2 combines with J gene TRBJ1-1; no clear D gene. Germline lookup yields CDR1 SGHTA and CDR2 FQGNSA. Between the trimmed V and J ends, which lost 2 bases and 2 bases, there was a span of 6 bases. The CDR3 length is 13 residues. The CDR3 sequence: CASSLYTNTEAFF. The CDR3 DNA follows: TGTGCCAGCAGCTTATATACTAACACTGAAGCTTTCTTT.

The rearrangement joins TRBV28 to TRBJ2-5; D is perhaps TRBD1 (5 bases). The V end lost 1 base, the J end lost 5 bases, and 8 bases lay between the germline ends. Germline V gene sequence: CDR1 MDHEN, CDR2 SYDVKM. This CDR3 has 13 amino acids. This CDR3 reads CASSLSGSETQYF. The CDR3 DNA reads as TGTGCCAGCAGTTTATCAGGGTCCGAGACCCAGTACTTC. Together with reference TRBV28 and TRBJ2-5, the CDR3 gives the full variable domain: DVKVTQSSRYLVKRTGEKVFLECVQDMDHENMFWYRQDPGLGLRLIYFSYDVKMKEKGDIPEGYSVSREKKERFSLILESASTNQTSMYLCASSLSGSETQYFGPGTRLLVL.

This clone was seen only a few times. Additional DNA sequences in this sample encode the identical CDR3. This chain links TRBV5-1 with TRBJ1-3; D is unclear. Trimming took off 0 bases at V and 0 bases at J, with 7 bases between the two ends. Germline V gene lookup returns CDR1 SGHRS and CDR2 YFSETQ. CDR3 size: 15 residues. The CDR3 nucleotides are TGCGCCAGCAGCTTGGTTGGGAGCTCTGGAAACACCATATATTTT. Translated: CASSLVGSSGNTIYF.

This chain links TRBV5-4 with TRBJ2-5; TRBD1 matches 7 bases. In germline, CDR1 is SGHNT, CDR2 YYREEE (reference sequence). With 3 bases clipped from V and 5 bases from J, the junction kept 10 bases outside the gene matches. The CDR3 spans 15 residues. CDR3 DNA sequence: TGTGCCAGCAGCTCAAAGACAGGGTCAGGGGAGACCCAGTACTTC. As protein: CASSSKTGSGETQYF.

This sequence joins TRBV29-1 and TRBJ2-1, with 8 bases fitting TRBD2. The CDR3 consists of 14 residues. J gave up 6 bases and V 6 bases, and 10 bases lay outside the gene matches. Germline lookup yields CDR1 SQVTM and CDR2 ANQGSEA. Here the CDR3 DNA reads TGCAGCGTCGGGACGGGAGGGGGTCGCAATGAGCAGTTCTTC. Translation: CSVGTGGGRNEQFF.

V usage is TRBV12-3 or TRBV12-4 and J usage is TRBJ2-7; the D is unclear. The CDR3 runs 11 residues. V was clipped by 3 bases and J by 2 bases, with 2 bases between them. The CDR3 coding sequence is TGTGCCAGCAGTTTCGCCTACGAGCAGTACTTC. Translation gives CASSFAYEQYF.

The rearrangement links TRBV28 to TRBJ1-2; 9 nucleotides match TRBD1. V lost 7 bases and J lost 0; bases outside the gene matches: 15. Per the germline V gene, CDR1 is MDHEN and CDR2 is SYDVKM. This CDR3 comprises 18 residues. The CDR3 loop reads CASTTARDRDPSNYGYTF. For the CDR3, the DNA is TGTGCCAGCACTACGGCGAGGGACAGGGACCCTTCTAACTATGGCTACACCTTC.

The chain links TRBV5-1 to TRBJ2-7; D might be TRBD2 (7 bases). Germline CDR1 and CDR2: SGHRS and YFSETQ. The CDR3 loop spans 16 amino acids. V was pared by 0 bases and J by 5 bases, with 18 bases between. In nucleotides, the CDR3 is TGCGCCAGCAGCTTGGTCGTCAGCCCGGGGGGCCACGAGCAGTACTTC. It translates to CASSLVVSPGGHEQYF.

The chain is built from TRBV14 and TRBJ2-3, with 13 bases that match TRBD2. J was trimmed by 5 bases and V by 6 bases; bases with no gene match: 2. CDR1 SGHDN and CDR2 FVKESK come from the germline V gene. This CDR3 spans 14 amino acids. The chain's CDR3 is CASRRTSGGDTQYF. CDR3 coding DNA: TGTGCCAGCAGACGGACTAGCGGGGGAGATACGCAGTATTTT.

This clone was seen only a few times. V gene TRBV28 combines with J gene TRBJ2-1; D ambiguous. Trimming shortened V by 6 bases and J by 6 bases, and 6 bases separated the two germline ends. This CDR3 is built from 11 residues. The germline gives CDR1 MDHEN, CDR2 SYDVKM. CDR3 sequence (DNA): TGTGCCAGCAGAAGAGGCAATGAGCAGTTCTTC. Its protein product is CASRRGNEQFF.